Following are 22 T cell receptor beta chains from one sample sequenced in a study of Graves' ophthalmopathy and Graves' hyperthyroidism. Transcripts of RNA were the source for amplifying TCR beta CDR3 regions. First-round RT-PCR used HTBI primers; second-round multiplex PCR followed. A single record per CDR3 protein comes from TCRdb applying MiXCR to the multiplex PCR reads. The profile covers 450,000 to 600,000 distinct CDR3 sequences, with under 40% appearing a single time and about 4% taken by the ten largest. The specimen was peripheral blood or thyroid tissue (not recorded which). The source is an adult man with Graves' hyperthyroidism.

This clonotype has a count of ten or more. The chain uses TRBV24-1 and TRBJ2-7; no definite D call. The CDR3 covers 11 residues. Trimming shortened V by 3 bases and J by 7 bases, and 6 bases separated the two germline ends. The germline gives CDR1 KGHDR, CDR2 SFDVKD. CDR3 sequence: CATSDGVEQYF. The CDR3 bases are TGTGCCACCAGTGATGGGGTGGAGCAGTACTTC.

V is TRBV10-3 and J is TRBJ1-5; 9 nucleotides match TRBD1. J gave up 3 bases and V 7 bases, and 13 bases lay outside the gene matches. The CDR3 sequence is 17 residues long. Germline CDR1 reads ENHRY; CDR2 reads SYGVKD. Here the CDR3 DNA reads TGTGCCATCAAATCCGGGACAGGGCTCATGATCAATCAGCCCCAGCATTTT. The encoded protein is CAIKSGTGLMINQPQHF.

Concerning this clonotype: This may be a read error, as it is one base from a much larger clone. The gene calls are TRBV5-1 and TRBJ2-2, with 13 bases identical to TRBD2. This CDR3 is built from 16 residues. The germline V gene encodes CDR1 SGHRS and CDR2 YFSETQ. CDR3 in DNA: TGCGCCGGCAGCCCCCGGACTAGCGGGAGTACCGGGGAGCTGTTTTTT. The encoded protein is CAGSPRTSGSTGELFF. Full variable domain (outside the CDR3, taken from reference TRBV5-1 and TRBJ2-2): KAGVTQTPRYLIKTRGQQVTLSCSPISGHRSVSWYQQTPGQGLQFLFEYFSETQRNKGNFPGRFSGRQFSNSRSEMNVSTLELGDSALYLCAGSPRTSGSTGELFFGEGSRLTVL.

Concerning this clonotype itself: It may be a read error: a sequence one base away is much more abundant. The chain joins TRBV10-2 to TRBJ1-2; D is uncertain. The CDR3 consists of 14 residues. V gave up 6 bases and J gave up 2 bases, with 13 bases separating them. CDR1 WSHSY and CDR2 SAAADI come from the germline V gene. The CDR3: CASRPDPPNYGYTF. CDR3 nucleotides: TGCGCCAGCAGGCCAGACCCGCCGAACTATGGCTACACCTTC.

The rearrangement joins TRBV10-3 to TRBJ2-6, with no clear D. CDR3 size: 12 residues. The V gene's germline CDR1 is ENHRY and CDR2 SYGVKD. Trimming cost V 10 bases and J 10 bases, with 14 bases left between them. The CDR3 bases are TGTGCCACCCAGGATGAGGCTAACGTCCTGACTTTC. This gives the protein CATQDEANVLTF.

This clonotype has more than one count but fewer than ten. The CDR3 DNA reads as TGTGCCAGCAGTTATGCACTAGCGGGGGCCTACGAGCAGTACTTC. Protein sequence: CASSYALAGAYEQYF. This chain joins TRBV6-2 or TRBV6-3 and TRBJ2-7, with 11 bases that match TRBD2. J lost 2 bases, V lost 3 bases, and 3 bases had no gene match. CDR1 and CDR2 from the germline V gene are MNHEY and SVGEGT. This CDR3 spans 15 amino acids.

This clonotype was recorded at least ten times. The chain recombines TRBV20-1 with TRBJ1-5; perhaps TRBD1 as D (5 bases). This CDR3 has 13 amino acids. V lost 6 bases and J lost 3, with 12 bases in between. Germline V gene data show CDR1 as DFQATT and CDR2 as SNEGSKA (reference sequence). This CDR3 is CSAGEGLNQPQHF. For the CDR3, the DNA is TGCAGTGCAGGGGAGGGACTCAATCAGCCCCAGCATTTT.

The chain links TRBV2 to TRBJ2-5; TRBD1 aligns across 8 bases. The CDR3 extends over 19 amino acids. Trimming took 6 bases from V and 5 from J; bases not matched to a gene: 23. Germline lookup yields CDR1 SNHLY and CDR2 FYNNEI. CDR3 bases: TGTGCCAGCAGCTCGGGGCAGGGGGCAACCAACACCCGGCGGGAGACCCAGTACTTC. It codes for CASSSGQGATNTRRETQYF. The whole variable domain, filled in from reference TRBV2 and TRBJ2-5, reads EPEVTQTPSHQVTQMGQEVILRCVPISNHLYFYWYRQILGQKVEFLVSFYNNEISEKSEIFDDQFSVERPDGSNFTLKIRSTKLEDSAMYFCASSSGQGATNTRRETQYFGPGTRLLVL.

V usage is TRBV19 and J usage is TRBJ1-5; a weak D match, TRBD1 (6 bases). Trimming removed 7 bases from V and 4 bases from J, with 8 bases in between. The length of the CDR3 is 12 residues. Germline loops: CDR1 LNHDA, CDR2 SQIVND (reference sequence). The CDR3 here is CASKGVNQPQHF. The CDR3 DNA is TGTGCCAGTAAGGGGGTAAATCAGCCCCAGCATTTT. The complete variable domain, with remaining parts taken from reference TRBV19 and TRBJ1-5, reads DGGITQSPKYLFRKEGQNVTLSCEQNLNHDAMYWYRQDPGQGLRLIYYSQIVNDFQKGDIAEGYSVSREKKESFPLTVTSAQKNPTAFYLCASKGVNQPQHFGDGTRLSIL.

This clonotype was detected many times. The CDR3 spells CASSSRQGAGNTIYF. In DNA form, the CDR3 reads TGTGCCAGCAGCTCTAGACAGGGAGCTGGAAACACCATATATTTT. V usage is TRBV13 and J usage is TRBJ1-3; 7 positions agree with TRBD1. Germline lookup yields CDR1 PRHDT and CDR2 FYEKMQ (reference sequence). Unmatched junction bases numbered 5, after V lost 4 bases and J lost 2 bases. CDR3 length: 15 amino acids.

To note about this clonotype: A much more abundant neighbour one base away suggests this may be a read error. The genes are TRBV2 and TRBJ1-1, with 7 positions matching TRBD1. Trimming removed 10 bases from V and 0 bases from J; junction bases left unmatched: 5. The CDR3 contains 13 residues. In germline, CDR1 is SNHLY, CDR2 FYNNEI. CDR3 in DNA: TGTGCCAACGCACAGGGGCTGAACACTGAAGCTTTCTTT. The encoded protein is CANAQGLNTEAFF.

This clonotype has at least ten counts. The chain links TRBV25-1 to TRBJ2-7; D tentatively reads TRBD1 or TRBD2 (7 bases each). Germline V CDR1 and CDR2: MGHDK, SYGVNS. V was shortened by 11 bases and J by 0 bases, with 14 bases between the two germline ends. This CDR3 contains 13 residues. Written as DNA, the CDR3 is TGTGCCGCAGGGGGGGGGAGCTCCTACGAGCAGTACTTC. Translating gives CAAGGGSSYEQYF.

V is TRBV20-1 and J is TRBJ1-1; 8 nucleotides align to TRBD1. Germline values: CDR1 DFQATT, CDR2 SNEGSKA (reference sequence). Trimming cost V 1 base and J 7 bases; bases outside gene matches: 5. The CDR3 totals 13 residues. This chain's CDR3 is CSARARTGSEAFF. CDR3 coding DNA: TGCAGTGCTAGAGCCCGGACAGGGAGTGAAGCTTTCTTT.

This clonotype has only a few counts. This rearrangement joins TRBV30 to TRBJ1-6; possibly TRBD1 for D (6 bases). This CDR3 has 13 residues. The germline V and J ends were trimmed by 4 bases and 8 bases, with 12 bases remaining between them. Germline CDR1 GTSNPN, CDR2 SVGIG (reference sequence). The CDR3 nucleotides read TGTGCCTGGACAACAGGGCCTCATTCACCCCTCCACTTT. This encodes CAWTTGPHSPLHF.

This clonotype showed up many times. This rearrangement joins TRBV6-5 to TRBJ1-1; D not certain. Trimming took off 1 base at V and 1 base at J, with 7 bases between the two ends. CDR1 is MNHEY, CDR2 SVGAGI, per germline. The CDR3 loop spans 14 amino acids. The CDR3 spells CASSYFPENTEAFF. CDR3 in DNA: TGTGCCAGCAGTTACTTCCCAGAGAACACTGAAGCTTTCTTT.

Note on this clonotype: Being one base from a much bigger clone, this may be a read error. The chain links TRBV4-1 to TRBJ2-6, with TRBD1 identical over 7 bases. The CDR3 consists of 19 residues. The germline CDR1 and CDR2 sequences are MGHRA and YSYEKL. The CDR3 reads CASSQDPSVGGSGTNVLTF. CDR3 bases: TGCGCCAGCAGCCAAGATCCTTCGGTAGGGGGCAGTGGGACCAACGTCCTGACTTTC.

The V and J genes are TRBV5-4 and TRBJ2-7; no reliable D call. The J call may be faulty, since TRBJ2-1 better matches the DNA end. Per the germline V gene, CDR1 is SGHNT and CDR2 is YYREEE (reference sequence). The CDR3 has 16 residues. Here the CDR3 reads CASSQEATSSYNEQFF. In DNA, the CDR3 is TGTGCCAGCAGCCAAGAGGCCACCAGCTCCTACAATGAGCAGTTCTTC.

This clonotype was seen a single time. Relative to the germline gene, one junction end is altered; a read error may explain this. The chain couples TRBV19 to TRBJ1-1, with D unclear. Germline CDR1 and CDR2: LNHDA and SQIVND (reference sequence). The CDR3 length is 13 residues. The DNA of the CDR3 is TGTGCCAGTAGTATCGGCAGGCGACCCTTTTCTTCCTTC. Translating it yields CASSIGRRPFSSF.

V gene TRBV10-1 combines with J gene TRBJ2-1; TRBD2 agrees at 7 bases. The CDR3 has 16 amino acids. J lost 4 bases, V lost 0 bases, and 6 bases had no gene match. Germline-derived CDR1 and CDR2 are WNHNN and SYGVQD (reference sequence). CDR3 in DNA: TGCGCCAGCAGTGAGTCGTCTAGCGGCCTATACAATGAGCAGTTCTTC. It encodes CASSESSSGLYNEQFF.

The chain is built from TRBV5-6 and TRBJ2-7; 8 bases match TRBD2. The CDR3 contains 16 residues. Germline CDR1 and CDR2: SGHDT and YYEEEE. The ends lost 4 bases at V and 3 bases at J; junction bases unmatched: 12. The CDR3 coding sequence is TGTGCCAGCAGCCGTAGCGGGATCGGCCCCTTCTACGAGCAGTACTTC. Translation: CASSRSGIGPFYEQYF.

This clonotype was observed many times. The CDR3 DNA follows: TGTGCCACCCGGGACTTAGACGGAAAACTGTTTTTT. Its protein is CATRDLDGKLFF. The V and J genes are TRBV19 and TRBJ1-4, with D tentatively TRBD1 (5 bases). This CDR3 region has 12 residues. Deletions cut 10 bases from V and 10 bases from J, with 16 bases between. In germline, CDR1 is LNHDA, CDR2 SQIVND (reference sequence).

This clonotype has at least ten counts. The chain links TRBV10-3 to TRBJ2-7, with D perhaps assigned TRBD1 or TRBD2 (5 bases each). Between the trimmed V and J ends, which lost 6 bases and 0 bases, there was a span of 12 bases. This CDR3 is built from 14 residues. Germline V gives CDR1 ENHRY, CDR2 SYGVKD. The CDR3 bases are TGTGCCATCAGAGGTGGGGGTGACTCCTACGAGCAGTACTTC. It specifies CAIRGGGDSYEQYF.